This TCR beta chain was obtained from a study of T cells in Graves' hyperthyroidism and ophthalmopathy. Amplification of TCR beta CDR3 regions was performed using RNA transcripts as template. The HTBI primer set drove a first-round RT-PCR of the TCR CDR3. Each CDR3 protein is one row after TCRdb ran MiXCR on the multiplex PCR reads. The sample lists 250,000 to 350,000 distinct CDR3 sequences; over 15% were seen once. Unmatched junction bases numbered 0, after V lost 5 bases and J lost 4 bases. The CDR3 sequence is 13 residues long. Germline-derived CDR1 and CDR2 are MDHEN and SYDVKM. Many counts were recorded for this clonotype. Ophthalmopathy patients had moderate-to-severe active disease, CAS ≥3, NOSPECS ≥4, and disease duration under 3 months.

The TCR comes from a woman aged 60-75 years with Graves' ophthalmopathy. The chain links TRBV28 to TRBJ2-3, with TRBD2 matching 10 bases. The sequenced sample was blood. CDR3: CASSLAGADTQYF. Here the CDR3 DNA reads TGTGCCAGCAGTCTAGCGGGGGCAGATACGCAGTATTTT.